Described below is a single TCR beta chain sequence and its context. Its specific antigen is unknown. No base qualities exist here, and no much larger clone lies one base off it. This sample is drawn from a study of post-analysis software for immune sequencing data (dated by TCRdb to 2014 to 2015). A note on the overall study: Relapsing-remitting, secondary progressive and progressive-relapsing multiple sclerosis were recorded as disease courses, and subtype annotation was lacking for some patients. The patient repertoires were compared against roughly 12 previously published healthy control repertoires obtained from donors aged roughly 6 to 26 years. A subset of samples was prepared in parallel using single-end sample barcoding, then pooled and co-amplified after Illumina adapter ligation.

The study at large found these results: The control group was slightly older than the multiple sclerosis patient group. Direct clustering with F measure revealed strong co-clustering of samples prepared in the same batch, which led to a batch-effect correction. Patients showed significantly higher frequencies than controls for five TRBV segments, among them TRBV5-6, TRBV5-1 and TRBV20-1. Multiple sclerosis patients had significantly lower normalized Chao1 diversity than controls, a result that suggests substantial peripheral T-cell clonal expansion.

Library preparation used PCR. The run used an Illumina HiSeq 2500. To reduce PCR and sequencing biases, unique molecular identifiers were built into the TCR beta cDNA libraries. Approximately 500,000 cDNA molecules were obtained per 1 to 10 million input T cells, so each molecule approximated one T cell. Patient libraries were prepared and sequenced with the same protocol used for the earlier healthy control dataset. Within a given batch, samples were prepared together, multiplexed and sequenced on the same HiSeq lane. In the source study's methods: Raw barcoded reads were processed with MIGEC, and single-read molecular identifier groups were discarded before consensus assembly and CDR3 extraction. Clonotype tables were post-analysed with VDJtools, and diversity was normalized by down-sampling all datasets to the smallest sample size. Repertoire overlap clustering matched CDR3 amino acid but not nucleotide sequences to correct batch-related cross-sample contamination. TCRdb reprocessed the public reads (quality trimming at Q25 with fastp, clone calling with MiXCR) and kept in-frame beta chains. Each record represents a unique CDR3 protein, reported with the most common genes and DNA among its rows. None of the V and J calls come from the authors' own analysis; TCRdb made them. Within this sample are 800,000 to 950,000 distinct CDR3 sequences, with approximately 50% of them counted one time only. In total, the top ten clones hold under 6% of the sample.

To demonstrate the VDJtools post-analysis software, TCR beta repertoires were profiled from the peripheral blood of about 13 young patients with multiple sclerosis. Multiple sclerosis patients were children and adolescents aged about 6 to 15 years. CDR1 and CDR2 were assigned from the germline V gene (reference sequence) as DFQATT and SNEGSKA. Counted from cysteine to phenylalanine, this CDR3 has 14 amino acids. Here the CDR3 DNA is all that survives: 42 bases in frame from base 1. The sequence derives from a girl between 5 and 17 years old with multiple sclerosis. Sequenced material: blood. The chain joins TRBV20-1 to TRBJ2-5; 9 junctional bases match TRBD2. The end of the DNA aligns better with TRBJ2-7, so the J call may be wrong. The DNA reads TGCAGTGCCGTCGGTAGCGGGAGACACTACGAGCAGTACTTC. Translated, it gives CSAVGSGRHYEQYF.